This T cell receptor (beta chain) is from a study of PD-1 blockade in classical Hodgkin lymphoma. Time point of the sample: cycle 4 day 1 (C4D1), after about 6 weeks of nivolumab. Every patient relapsed after autologous stem cell transplantation, and brentuximab vedotin exposure varied. The authors enriched CD8+ T cells from thawed PBMCs via magnetic negative selection. Per the germline V gene, CDR1 is KGHSY and CDR2 is FQNENV. The CDR3 sequence is 14 residues long. Unmatched junction bases numbered 4, after V lost 4 bases and J lost 2 bases. Profiled with immunoSEQ multiplex PCR; TCRdb holds only in-frame clones, not every one. The sample records more than 13,000 clones, around 90% being singletons.

This chain uses TRBV16 with TRBJ2-5; 7 bases line up with TRBD2. The clonotype comes from a human donor with classical Hodgkin lymphoma. This sample comprised CD8+ T cells from blood, obtained before the fourth cycle of nivolumab. CDR3 sequence: CASSPTSAQETQYF. The CDR3 nucleotides are TGTGCCAGCAGCCCTACTAGCGCTCAAGAGACCCAGTACTTC.